This TCR beta chain was sequenced during a study of blood T cell repertoires in COVID-19. Some clones are missing from TCRdb's copy, which holds only in-frame ones; the method was immunoSEQ multiplex PCR. The sample has just over 250,000 clones, roughly 80% seen once. The study drew participants aged about 18 to 89 years from fewer than 30 US areas. This CDR3 has 17 amino acids. Germline V gene data show CDR1 as SGHNT and CDR2 as YENEEA. V was pared by 0 bases and J by 1 base, with 1 base of the junction left unmatched. The chain has TRBV11-3 and TRBJ2-1; 12 bases are shared with TRBD2. The sequence was collected from a man aged 30 to 39 with acute COVID-19. Sequencing was performed on PBMCs or T cells enriched from blood (not recorded which). CDR3 sequence reads: CASSLDLAGGSYNEQFF. The DNA for the CDR3 is TGTGCCAGCAGCTTAGATCTAGCGGGAGGGTCCTACAATGAGCAGTTCTTC.